This T cell receptor beta chain appears in the sequencing data of a study of CD8+ T cells in alopecia areata (dated by TCRdb to 2016 to 2019). Context from the whole study: Treated patients were enrolled in an open-label pilot trial of oral tofacitinib, 5 to 10 mg twice daily, for moderate-to-severe alopecia areata. Tofacitinib was given for 6 to 18 months, followed by 6 months of follow-up off drug to assess delayed response and recurrence. To study T cell clonal expansion in alopecia areata, the researchers applied high-throughput TCRbeta sequencing to both the C3H/HeJ mouse model and human patients. Scalp tissue and sorted CD4+ and CD8+ peripheral blood T cells from patchy and totalis/universalis alopecia areata patients and from healthy controls were covered by human TCRbeta sequencing. Biopsies were taken from tofacitinib-treated patients at baseline and again at 4 and 24 weeks into treatment, and several of those patients also had a later scalp biopsy. Clonality in the scalp was compared among normal scalp (n=4), patchy alopecia areata scalp (n=8), and alopecia totalis/universalis scalp (n=8). The RNA source kit depended on sample type: the PAXgene miRNA kit for fixed scalp, the miRNeasy kit for PBMCs, and the RNeasy kit for mouse skin. Amplification of TCRbeta CDR3 regions was done by immunoSEQ multiplex PCR using 35 Vbeta forward primers and 13 Jbeta reverse primers.

On the study overall, not on this receptor specifically: Scalp TCR repertoire analysis is complicated because resident alphabeta T cells in normal human skin are also sequenced, whereas mouse skin is dominated by gammadelta T cells. Compared with normal scalp, lesional scalp, particularly in alopecia totalis/universalis, had higher clonality and more expanded CD8+ clones, which suggests antigenic drive. Shared TCR sequences between patients were less evident than in mice, which may be partly attributable to HLA diversity in the patient population.

The receptor library was made with the immunoSEQ multiplex PCR assay. To provide template for TCR sequencing, every sample had RNA extracted and reverse transcribed into cDNA. First-strand cDNA was synthesized with SuperScript III using a 2:1 mix of oligo-dT and random hexamers. A synthetic immune receptor repertoire was used to gauge amplification bias, and whatever bias remained was removed computationally. Per the source publication's procedure: Raw reads were preprocessed for error removal, and CDR3 was defined according to IMGT conventions as running from the conserved cysteine to phenylalanine. To get clonality, Shannon entropy was normalized by log2 of the number of productive unique TCRs and the result was subtracted from 1. Whether scalp clones were CD4 or CD8 was inferred by matching scalp TCRbeta sequences against CD4 and CD8 repertoires sorted from blood. Not all clones reach the TCRdb copy of this immuneACCESS table, which keeps in-frame sequences only. Checked studies attribute under half of the gap to unresolved V genes and leave the rest unexplained. That table furnishes V, J and clone size, whereas the DNA furnished D and trimming. The sample table records roughly 250,000 clones; 67% of these occur just once. Clones ranked in the top ten supply about 1.3% of the sample.

This sample's time point label indicates: baseline before oral tofacitinib. Lesional scalp punch biopsies and peripheral blood were obtained from alopecia areata patients. PBMCs were isolated by density centrifugation and stained for CD3, CD4 and CD8, after which CD4+ and CD8+ T cells were sorted on a FACSAria. The germline V gene encodes CDR1 KGHSH and CDR2 LQKENI. V is cut by 6 bases and J by 5 bases, and the space between the germline ends is 13 bases. The CDR3 covers 13 residues, taking in both the cysteine and the phenylalanine. Only the CDR3 portion is preserved as DNA: 39 bases, with reading frame beginning at the first base. Of note for this clone: Its cognate antigen has yet to be identified. There are no base qualities to consult, and no much larger clone falls within one base.

The clonotype originates from a human donor with alopecia areata. The sample consisted of CD4+ T cells sorted from blood, taken at week 0. This sequence uses TRBV18 and TRBJ2-5; tentative D gene TRBD1, with 6 bases matching. The bases read TGTGCCAGCTCTGGCGACAGGACCGAGACCCAGTACTTC. Its protein product is CASSGDRTETQYF.